This TCR beta chain was identified during a study of T cells in Graves' hyperthyroidism and ophthalmopathy. This clonotype was recorded many times. RNA transcripts were the template for amplifying TCR beta CDR3 regions. HTBI primers were used for first-round RT-PCR of the TCR CDR3. TCRdb recomputed calls from the multiplex PCR reads with MiXCR, one row per CDR3 protein. The sample lists fewer than 350,000 distinct CDR3 sequences, roughly 15% occurring once. V lost 0 bases and J lost 6; bases outside the gene matches: 9. From germline, CDR1 is DFQATT and CDR2 SNEGSKA (reference sequence). The CDR3 loop spans 17 amino acids.

Sequenced: blood. This chain uses TRBV20-1 with TRBJ2-3; 13 bases agree with TRBD2. This clonotype originated in a woman aged 50 to 60 with Graves' hyperthyroidism that later progressed to Graves' ophthalmopathy. The CDR3: CSARDGRTSGSKDTQYF. CDR3 sequence (DNA): TGCAGTGCTAGAGATGGGAGGACTAGCGGGAGTAAGGATACGCAGTATTTT.